In this sample, the clone carrying this T cell receptor (beta chain) turned up once. The sample is drawn from a study of T cell clonotyping in hematopoietic cell transplantation. Time point here: recipient sample about 28 days before transplant, after cytoreduction. Sequencing used immunoSEQ multiplex PCR; TCRdb keeps in-frame clones, though not all of them. The data show approximately 42,000 clones, approximately 81% seen once. Germline loops: CDR1 MNHNY, CDR2 SVGAGI (reference sequence). This CDR3 spans 16 amino acids. The ends lost 2 bases at V and 8 bases at J; junction bases unmatched: 8. Specimen: peripheral blood mononuclear cells, collected before stem cell transplant. The receptor's source is a man between 60 and 75 years old with acute myeloid leukemia. Some clones in this sample may be carry-over from other donors' samples. The chain carries TRBV6-6 and TRBJ2-1; 11 nucleotides agree with TRBD2. The CDR3 spells CASSYHSGGASDEQFF. The CDR3 DNA reads TGTGCCAGCAGTTACCATAGCGGGGGGGCTTCGGATGAGCAGTTCTTC.